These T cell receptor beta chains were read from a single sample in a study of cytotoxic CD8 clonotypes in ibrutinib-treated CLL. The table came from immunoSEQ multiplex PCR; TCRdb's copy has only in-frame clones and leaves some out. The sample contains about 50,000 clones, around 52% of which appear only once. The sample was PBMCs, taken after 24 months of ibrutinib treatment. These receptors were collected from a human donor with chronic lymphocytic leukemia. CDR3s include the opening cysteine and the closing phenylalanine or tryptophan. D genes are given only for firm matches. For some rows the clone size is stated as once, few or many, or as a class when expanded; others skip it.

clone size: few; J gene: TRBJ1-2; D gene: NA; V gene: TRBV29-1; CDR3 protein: CSVDGGMGGYTF; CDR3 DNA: TGCAGCGTTGATGGGGGGATGGGCGGCTACACCTTC
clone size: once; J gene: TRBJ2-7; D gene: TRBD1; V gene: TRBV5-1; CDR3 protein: CASSHRQGSSYEQYF; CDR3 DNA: TGCGCCAGCAGCCATAGACAGGGGTCCTCCTACGAGCAGTACTTC
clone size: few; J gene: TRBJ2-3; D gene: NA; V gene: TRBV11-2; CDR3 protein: CASSLSPGAVADTQYF; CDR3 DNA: TGTGCCAGCAGCTTATCTCCGGGGGCAGTCGCAGATACGCAGTATTTT
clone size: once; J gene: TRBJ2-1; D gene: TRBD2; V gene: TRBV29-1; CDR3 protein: CSVDSGGDYEQFF; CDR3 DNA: TGCAGCGTTGACAGCGGGGGGGACTATGAGCAGTTCTTC
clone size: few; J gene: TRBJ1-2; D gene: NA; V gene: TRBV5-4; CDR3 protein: CASSTSSSNYGYTF; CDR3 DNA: TGTGCCAGCAGCACGAGTAGTTCTAACTATGGCTACACCTTC
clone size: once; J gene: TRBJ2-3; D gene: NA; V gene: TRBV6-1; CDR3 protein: CASSEAESDTQYF; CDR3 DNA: TGTGCCAGCAGTGAAGCCGAATCGGATACGCAGTATTTT
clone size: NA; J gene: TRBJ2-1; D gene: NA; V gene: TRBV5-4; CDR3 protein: CASSLGDTYNEQFF; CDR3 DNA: TGTGCCAGCAGCTTGGGGGACACATACAATGAGCAGTTCTTC
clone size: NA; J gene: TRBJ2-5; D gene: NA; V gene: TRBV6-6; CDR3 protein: CASRATGIGETQYF; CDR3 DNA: TGTGCCAGCAGGGCAACAGGGATCGGGGAGACCCAGTACTTC
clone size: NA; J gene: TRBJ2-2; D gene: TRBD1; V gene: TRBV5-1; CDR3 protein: CASSDRVSTGELFF; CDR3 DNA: TGCGCCAGCAGCGACAGGGTATCGACCGGGGAGCTGTTTTTT
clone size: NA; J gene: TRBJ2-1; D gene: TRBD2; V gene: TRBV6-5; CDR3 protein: CASSSGGPFNEQFF; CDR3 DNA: TGTGCCAGCAGTTCGGGGGGGCCGTTCAATGAGCAGTTCTTC
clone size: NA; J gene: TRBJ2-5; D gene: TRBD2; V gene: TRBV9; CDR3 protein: CASSVGTSGGLGETQYF; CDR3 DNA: TGTGCCAGCAGCGTTGGGACTAGCGGGGGGCTGGGGGAGACCCAGTACTTC
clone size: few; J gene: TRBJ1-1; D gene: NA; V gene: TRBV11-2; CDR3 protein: CASSTGSNTEAFF; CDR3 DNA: TGTGCCAGCAGCACCGGGTCGAACACTGAAGCTTTCTTT
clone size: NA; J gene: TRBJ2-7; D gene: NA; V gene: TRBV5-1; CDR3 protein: CASSLTWRQAYNYEQYF; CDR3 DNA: TGCGCCAGCAGCTTGACTTGGCGGCAGGCCTATAACTACGAGCAGTACTTC
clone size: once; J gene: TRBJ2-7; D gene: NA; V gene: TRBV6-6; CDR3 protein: CASRRAGRGNYEQYF; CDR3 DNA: TGTGCCAGCAGACGGGCGGGCAGGGGAAACTACGAGCAGTACTTC
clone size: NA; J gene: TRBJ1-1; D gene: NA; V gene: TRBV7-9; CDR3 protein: CASSSSGISTEAFF; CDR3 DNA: TGTGCCAGCAGCTCCTCAGGGATTAGCACTGAAGCTTTCTTT